One sample yielded the 24 T cell receptor beta chains listed below, sequenced in a study of graft-versus-host responses after intestinal transplantation. Their antigens remain unidentified. Generated by immunoSEQ multiplex PCR, the TCRdb table keeps only in-frame clones and is missing some. The sample lists 75,000 to 95,000 clones, less than 95% seen once, with just under 0.35% in the top ten. The sequencing used unstimulated CD4+ T cells sorted from spleen or lymph node cells, collected before transplant. Receptors were obtained from a human donor who was the organ donor for an intestinal transplant.

This clone was seen more than once but under ten times. This chain connects TRBV18 to TRBJ1-6; D call uncertain. The length of the CDR3 is 13 residues. The germline V and J ends were trimmed by 3 bases and 10 bases, with 10 bases remaining between them. The germline gives CDR1 KGHSH, CDR2 LQKENI. In DNA, the CDR3 is TGTGCCAGCTCACCTGACATTCACTCACCCCTCCACTTT. This sequence encodes CASSPDIHSPLHF.

This sequence joins TRBV7-6 and TRBJ2-2, with D unresolved. Looked up from germline, CDR1 is SGHVS and CDR2 is FNYEAQ. The V end lost 1 base, the J end lost 2 bases, and 8 bases lay between the germline ends. The CDR3 has 15 residues. This CDR3 is CASSLGRFNTGELFF. CDR3 DNA: TGTGCCAGCAGCTTAGGCAGGTTTAACACCGGGGAGCTGTTTTTT.

This clone was picked up one time. The chain carries TRBV5-1 and TRBJ2-3, with no clear D. The V gene lost 4 bases and the J gene lost 0 bases, with 3 bases spanning the gap. CDR3 length equals 12 residues. Germline CDR1 reads SGHRS; CDR2 reads YFSETQ. The CDR3 DNA sequence: TGCGCCAGCAGCCAGAGCACAGATACGCAGTATTTT. Translating it yields CASSQSTDTQYF. Complete variable domain (other parts from reference TRBV5-1 and TRBJ2-3): KAGVTQTPRYLIKTRGQQVTLSCSPISGHRSVSWYQQTPGQGLQFLFEYFSETQRNKGNFPGRFSGRQFSNSRSEMNVSTLELGDSALYLCASSQSTDTQYFGPGTRLTVL.

The sample holds one count of this clone. The rearrangement joins TRBV4-1 to TRBJ1-2, with 8 bases aligning to TRBD1. Losses at the gene ends were 3 bases for V and 5 bases for J; bases not matched to a gene: 5. The CDR3 consists of 14 residues. The V gene's germline CDR1 is MGHRA and CDR2 YSYEKL. For the CDR3, the DNA is TGCGCCAGCAGCCAGGAGGGACAGGTATATGGCTACACCTTC. Translating gives CASSQEGQVYGYTF.

The J gene is TRBJ2-3, the V gene TRBV5-1; TRBD2 matches 8 bases. Unmatched junction bases numbered 3, after V lost 2 bases and J lost 1 base. Germline CDR1 SGHRS, CDR2 YFSETQ. The CDR3 runs 15 residues. The CDR3 loop is CASSFVGGGTDTQYF. The CDR3 coding sequence is TGCGCCAGCAGCTTCGTCGGGGGGGGCACAGATACGCAGTATTTT. The complete variable domain, with remaining parts taken from reference TRBV5-1 and TRBJ2-3, reads KAGVTQTPRYLIKTRGQQVTLSCSPISGHRSVSWYQQTPGQGLQFLFEYFSETQRNKGNFPGRFSGRQFSNSRSEMNVSTLELGDSALYLCASSFVGGGTDTQYFGPGTRLTVL.

Regarding this clone: The junction differs from germline at one of its ends, possibly a read error. Other DNA sequences in this sample translate to the same CDR3. The gene calls are TRBV2 and TRBJ2-1; 10 bases are shared with TRBD2. The CDR3 covers 13 residues. The germline V gene has CDR1 SNHLY and CDR2 FYNNEI. DNA for the CDR3: TGCGCCAGCACCAGCGGGGGGGTCAATGAGCAGTTCTTC. As protein: CASTSGGVNEQFF. The entire variable domain, with the rest obtained from reference TRBV2 and TRBJ2-1, is as follows: EPEVTQTPSHQVTQMGQEVILRCVPISNHLYFYWYRQILGQKVEFLVSFYNNEISEKSEIFDDQFSVERPDGSNFTLKIRSTKLEDSAMYFCASTSGGVNEQFFGPGTRLTVL.

The gene calls are TRBV10-2 and TRBJ2-7, with D tentatively TRBD1 (5 bases). V lost 7 bases, J lost 5 bases, and 18 bases lay in between. Germline V gene sequence: CDR1 WSHSY, CDR2 SAAADI. This CDR3 is built from 14 residues. The CDR3 loop is CASTGPRAVDEQYF. The CDR3 nucleotides read TGCGCCAGCACGGGTCCCAGGGCTGTCGACGAGCAGTACTTC.

V usage is TRBV7-2 and J usage is TRBJ2-1; D not resolved. Trimming took 1 base from V and 0 from J, leaving 10 bases between them. The CDR3 runs to 16 residues. Germline V gives CDR1 SGHTA, CDR2 FQGNSA. CDR3 sequence: CASSLEPSNSYNEQFF. CDR3 in DNA: TGTGCCAGCAGCTTAGAGCCCTCGAACTCCTACAATGAGCAGTTCTTC.

The chain couples TRBV6-5 to TRBJ2-1; D call uncertain. CDR3 length equals 13 residues. Germline V gene lookup returns CDR1 MNHEY and CDR2 SVGAGI. V was cut by 4 bases and J by 6 bases, with 10 bases left in between. CDR3 DNA: TGTGCCAGCAGTTTCGCTGCTAGCAATGAGCAGTTCTTC. It encodes CASSFAASNEQFF.

The V gene is TRBV6-1, the J gene TRBJ1-2; 7 bases match TRBD1. This CDR3 spans 15 amino acids. V was pared by 6 bases and J by 8 bases, with 15 bases of the junction left unmatched. CDR1 MNHNS and CDR2 SASEGT come from the germline V gene. The CDR3 region is CASSFQTGSRFGYTF. The CDR3 DNA reads TGTGCCAGCAGCTTTCAGACAGGGTCGCGATTCGGCTACACCTTC.

In this sample, this clone turned up once. V gene TRBV6-1 combines with J gene TRBJ2-7; D is undetermined. V was cut by 4 bases and J by 2 bases, with 12 bases left in between. The CDR3 length is 14 residues. CDR1 and CDR2 (germline): MNHNS, SASEGT. The CDR3 nucleotides read TGTGCCAGCAGTGGGCCAGTATCTGCCTACGAGCAGTACTTC. The encoded protein is CASSGPVSAYEQYF.

This chain connects TRBV12-5 to TRBJ2-5; the D gene is possibly TRBD1 (6 bases). CDR3 length equals 17 residues. The germline gives CDR1 LGHNT, CDR2 FRNRAP. Trimming removed 0 bases at V and 5 bases at J, with 19 bases between. CDR3 in amino acids: CASGLVVGQRSRETQYF. CDR3 DNA sequence: TGTGCTAGTGGTTTGGTGGTCGGACAGAGGTCTCGGGAGACCCAGTACTTC. The full variable domain, completed using reference TRBV12-5 and TRBJ2-5, is DARVTQTPRHKVTEMGQEVTMRCQPILGHNTVFWYRQTMMQGLELLAYFRNRAPLDDSGMPKDRFSAEMPDATLATLKIQPSEPRDSAVYFCASGLVVGQRSRETQYFGPGTRLLVL.

This clone was seen a single time. The chain joins TRBV4-2 to TRBJ2-3, with TRBD2 matching over 13 bases. Germline values: CDR1 LGHNA, CDR2 YNFKEQ. J was trimmed by 5 bases and V by 4 bases; bases with no gene match: 9. CDR3 size: 17 residues. CDR3 DNA sequence: TGTGCCAGCAGCCTGGGGACTAGCGGGGCGTACGGAGATACGCAGTATTTT. This codes for CASSLGTSGAYGDTQYF.

This clone showed up just once. The V call is TRBV7-3, the J call TRBJ2-3, with D possibly matching TRBD1 (5 bases). The length of the CDR3 is 15 residues. The germline V gene encodes CDR1 SGHTA and CDR2 FQGTGA. V lost 5 bases to trimming and J lost 0 bases, with 12 bases between them. Written as DNA, the CDR3 is TGTGCCAGCAGCCCGCAGGGCCCTAGCACAGATACGCAGTATTTT. As protein: CASSPQGPSTDTQYF.

The chain has TRBV7-6 and TRBJ2-5; D not resolved. V lost 5 bases and J lost 4, with 5 bases in between. Looked up from germline, CDR1 is SGHVS and CDR2 is FNYEAQ. This CDR3 spans 11 amino acids. This CDR3 reads CASSLLETQYF. The CDR3 bases are TGTGCCAGCAGCCTCCTAGAGACCCAGTACTTC.

The chain combines TRBV6-5 with TRBJ1-3; D is ambiguous. V was pared by 5 bases and J by 3 bases, with 8 bases between. Germline V gene lookup returns CDR1 MNHEY and CDR2 SVGAGI. The CDR3 has 13 residues. The CDR3 bases are TGTGCCAGCAGTCAAGAGGTTGGAAACACCATATATTTT. Protein sequence: CASSQEVGNTIYF.

The J gene is TRBJ1-2, the V gene TRBV5-1, with 7 positions matching TRBD1. Per germline, CDR1 SGHRS and CDR2 YFSETQ. This CDR3 is 18 amino acids long. Losses at the gene ends were 0 bases for V and 6 bases for J; bases not matched to a gene: 17. CDR3 protein: CASSLATGTVALLNGYTF. The CDR3 DNA is TGCGCCAGCAGCTTGGCCACGGGGACAGTGGCCCTATTGAATGGCTACACCTTC.

This clone was detected only once. This chain links TRBV7-9 with TRBJ1-2; TRBD1 might be the D (5 bases). Germline values: CDR1 SEHNR, CDR2 FQNEAQ (reference sequence). V was pared by 6 bases and J by 4 bases, with 18 bases between. The CDR3 length is 15 residues. CDR3 DNA: TGTGCCAGCAGTTCACGGGACTTCAGAGGCTATGGCTACACCTTC. Its translation is CASSSRDFRGYGYTF.

J is TRBJ2-5 and V is TRBV5-4; 14 nucleotides match TRBD2. From germline, CDR1 is SGHNT and CDR2 YYREEE (reference sequence). The CDR3 totals 16 residues. V was pared by 3 bases and J by 5 bases, with 6 bases of the junction left unmatched. The CDR3 spells CASSWGLAGVGETQYF. The CDR3, as DNA: TGTGCCAGCAGCTGGGGACTAGCGGGAGTAGGGGAGACCCAGTACTTC.

J is TRBJ2-1 and V is TRBV5-1; D remains ambiguous. This CDR3 is 15 amino acids long. Trimming removed 0 bases from V and 1 base from J, with 8 bases in between. Germline lookup yields CDR1 SGHRS and CDR2 YFSETQ. The CDR3 loop reads CASSLGLVSYNEQFF. CDR3 coding DNA: TGCGCCAGCAGCTTGGGGCTAGTTTCCTACAATGAGCAGTTCTTC.

The genes are TRBV6-5 and TRBJ1-1; D is unclear. Germline CDR1 and CDR2: MNHEY and SVGAGI. The V end was cut by 8 bases, the J end by 5 bases, with 18 bases between. There are 14 residues in the CDR3. In DNA form, the CDR3 reads TGTGCCAGCGGGAGGGCCGGAACGGGGACTGAAGCTTTCTTT. Encoded protein: CASGRAGTGTEAFF.

This clone was found once. The CDR3, as DNA: TGTGCCAGCAGTGAAGATCGGGGGTTTCGGAATTCACCCCTCCACTTT. Amino acids: CASSEDRGFRNSPLHF. The rearrangement links TRBV6-1 to TRBJ1-6; tentative D call: TRBD1 (5 bases). Germline CDR1 MNHNS, CDR2 SASEGT. This CDR3 contains 16 residues. The ends were cut back, 1 base at V and 7 bases at J, with 14 bases in the middle.

The rearrangement uses TRBV27 and TRBJ1-2, with D possibly matching TRBD1 (5 bases). Germline V gene sequence: CDR1 MNHEY, CDR2 SMNVEV (reference sequence). Trimming took 7 bases from V and 4 from J, leaving 13 bases between them. This CDR3 spans 13 amino acids. The CDR3 DNA is TGTGCCAGCACCTCCGGGACTCTCTATGGCTACACCTTC. It is translated as CASTSGTLYGYTF.

The CDR3 DNA follows: TGTGCCTGGAGTGTACAATCCGGGGAGCTGTTTTTT. Its protein is CAWSVQSGELFF. The rearrangement links TRBV30 to TRBJ2-2; D remains unclear. The length of the CDR3 is 12 residues. Trimming cost V 0 bases and J 6 bases, with 5 bases left between them. Germline values: CDR1 GTSNPN, CDR2 SVGIG (reference sequence).